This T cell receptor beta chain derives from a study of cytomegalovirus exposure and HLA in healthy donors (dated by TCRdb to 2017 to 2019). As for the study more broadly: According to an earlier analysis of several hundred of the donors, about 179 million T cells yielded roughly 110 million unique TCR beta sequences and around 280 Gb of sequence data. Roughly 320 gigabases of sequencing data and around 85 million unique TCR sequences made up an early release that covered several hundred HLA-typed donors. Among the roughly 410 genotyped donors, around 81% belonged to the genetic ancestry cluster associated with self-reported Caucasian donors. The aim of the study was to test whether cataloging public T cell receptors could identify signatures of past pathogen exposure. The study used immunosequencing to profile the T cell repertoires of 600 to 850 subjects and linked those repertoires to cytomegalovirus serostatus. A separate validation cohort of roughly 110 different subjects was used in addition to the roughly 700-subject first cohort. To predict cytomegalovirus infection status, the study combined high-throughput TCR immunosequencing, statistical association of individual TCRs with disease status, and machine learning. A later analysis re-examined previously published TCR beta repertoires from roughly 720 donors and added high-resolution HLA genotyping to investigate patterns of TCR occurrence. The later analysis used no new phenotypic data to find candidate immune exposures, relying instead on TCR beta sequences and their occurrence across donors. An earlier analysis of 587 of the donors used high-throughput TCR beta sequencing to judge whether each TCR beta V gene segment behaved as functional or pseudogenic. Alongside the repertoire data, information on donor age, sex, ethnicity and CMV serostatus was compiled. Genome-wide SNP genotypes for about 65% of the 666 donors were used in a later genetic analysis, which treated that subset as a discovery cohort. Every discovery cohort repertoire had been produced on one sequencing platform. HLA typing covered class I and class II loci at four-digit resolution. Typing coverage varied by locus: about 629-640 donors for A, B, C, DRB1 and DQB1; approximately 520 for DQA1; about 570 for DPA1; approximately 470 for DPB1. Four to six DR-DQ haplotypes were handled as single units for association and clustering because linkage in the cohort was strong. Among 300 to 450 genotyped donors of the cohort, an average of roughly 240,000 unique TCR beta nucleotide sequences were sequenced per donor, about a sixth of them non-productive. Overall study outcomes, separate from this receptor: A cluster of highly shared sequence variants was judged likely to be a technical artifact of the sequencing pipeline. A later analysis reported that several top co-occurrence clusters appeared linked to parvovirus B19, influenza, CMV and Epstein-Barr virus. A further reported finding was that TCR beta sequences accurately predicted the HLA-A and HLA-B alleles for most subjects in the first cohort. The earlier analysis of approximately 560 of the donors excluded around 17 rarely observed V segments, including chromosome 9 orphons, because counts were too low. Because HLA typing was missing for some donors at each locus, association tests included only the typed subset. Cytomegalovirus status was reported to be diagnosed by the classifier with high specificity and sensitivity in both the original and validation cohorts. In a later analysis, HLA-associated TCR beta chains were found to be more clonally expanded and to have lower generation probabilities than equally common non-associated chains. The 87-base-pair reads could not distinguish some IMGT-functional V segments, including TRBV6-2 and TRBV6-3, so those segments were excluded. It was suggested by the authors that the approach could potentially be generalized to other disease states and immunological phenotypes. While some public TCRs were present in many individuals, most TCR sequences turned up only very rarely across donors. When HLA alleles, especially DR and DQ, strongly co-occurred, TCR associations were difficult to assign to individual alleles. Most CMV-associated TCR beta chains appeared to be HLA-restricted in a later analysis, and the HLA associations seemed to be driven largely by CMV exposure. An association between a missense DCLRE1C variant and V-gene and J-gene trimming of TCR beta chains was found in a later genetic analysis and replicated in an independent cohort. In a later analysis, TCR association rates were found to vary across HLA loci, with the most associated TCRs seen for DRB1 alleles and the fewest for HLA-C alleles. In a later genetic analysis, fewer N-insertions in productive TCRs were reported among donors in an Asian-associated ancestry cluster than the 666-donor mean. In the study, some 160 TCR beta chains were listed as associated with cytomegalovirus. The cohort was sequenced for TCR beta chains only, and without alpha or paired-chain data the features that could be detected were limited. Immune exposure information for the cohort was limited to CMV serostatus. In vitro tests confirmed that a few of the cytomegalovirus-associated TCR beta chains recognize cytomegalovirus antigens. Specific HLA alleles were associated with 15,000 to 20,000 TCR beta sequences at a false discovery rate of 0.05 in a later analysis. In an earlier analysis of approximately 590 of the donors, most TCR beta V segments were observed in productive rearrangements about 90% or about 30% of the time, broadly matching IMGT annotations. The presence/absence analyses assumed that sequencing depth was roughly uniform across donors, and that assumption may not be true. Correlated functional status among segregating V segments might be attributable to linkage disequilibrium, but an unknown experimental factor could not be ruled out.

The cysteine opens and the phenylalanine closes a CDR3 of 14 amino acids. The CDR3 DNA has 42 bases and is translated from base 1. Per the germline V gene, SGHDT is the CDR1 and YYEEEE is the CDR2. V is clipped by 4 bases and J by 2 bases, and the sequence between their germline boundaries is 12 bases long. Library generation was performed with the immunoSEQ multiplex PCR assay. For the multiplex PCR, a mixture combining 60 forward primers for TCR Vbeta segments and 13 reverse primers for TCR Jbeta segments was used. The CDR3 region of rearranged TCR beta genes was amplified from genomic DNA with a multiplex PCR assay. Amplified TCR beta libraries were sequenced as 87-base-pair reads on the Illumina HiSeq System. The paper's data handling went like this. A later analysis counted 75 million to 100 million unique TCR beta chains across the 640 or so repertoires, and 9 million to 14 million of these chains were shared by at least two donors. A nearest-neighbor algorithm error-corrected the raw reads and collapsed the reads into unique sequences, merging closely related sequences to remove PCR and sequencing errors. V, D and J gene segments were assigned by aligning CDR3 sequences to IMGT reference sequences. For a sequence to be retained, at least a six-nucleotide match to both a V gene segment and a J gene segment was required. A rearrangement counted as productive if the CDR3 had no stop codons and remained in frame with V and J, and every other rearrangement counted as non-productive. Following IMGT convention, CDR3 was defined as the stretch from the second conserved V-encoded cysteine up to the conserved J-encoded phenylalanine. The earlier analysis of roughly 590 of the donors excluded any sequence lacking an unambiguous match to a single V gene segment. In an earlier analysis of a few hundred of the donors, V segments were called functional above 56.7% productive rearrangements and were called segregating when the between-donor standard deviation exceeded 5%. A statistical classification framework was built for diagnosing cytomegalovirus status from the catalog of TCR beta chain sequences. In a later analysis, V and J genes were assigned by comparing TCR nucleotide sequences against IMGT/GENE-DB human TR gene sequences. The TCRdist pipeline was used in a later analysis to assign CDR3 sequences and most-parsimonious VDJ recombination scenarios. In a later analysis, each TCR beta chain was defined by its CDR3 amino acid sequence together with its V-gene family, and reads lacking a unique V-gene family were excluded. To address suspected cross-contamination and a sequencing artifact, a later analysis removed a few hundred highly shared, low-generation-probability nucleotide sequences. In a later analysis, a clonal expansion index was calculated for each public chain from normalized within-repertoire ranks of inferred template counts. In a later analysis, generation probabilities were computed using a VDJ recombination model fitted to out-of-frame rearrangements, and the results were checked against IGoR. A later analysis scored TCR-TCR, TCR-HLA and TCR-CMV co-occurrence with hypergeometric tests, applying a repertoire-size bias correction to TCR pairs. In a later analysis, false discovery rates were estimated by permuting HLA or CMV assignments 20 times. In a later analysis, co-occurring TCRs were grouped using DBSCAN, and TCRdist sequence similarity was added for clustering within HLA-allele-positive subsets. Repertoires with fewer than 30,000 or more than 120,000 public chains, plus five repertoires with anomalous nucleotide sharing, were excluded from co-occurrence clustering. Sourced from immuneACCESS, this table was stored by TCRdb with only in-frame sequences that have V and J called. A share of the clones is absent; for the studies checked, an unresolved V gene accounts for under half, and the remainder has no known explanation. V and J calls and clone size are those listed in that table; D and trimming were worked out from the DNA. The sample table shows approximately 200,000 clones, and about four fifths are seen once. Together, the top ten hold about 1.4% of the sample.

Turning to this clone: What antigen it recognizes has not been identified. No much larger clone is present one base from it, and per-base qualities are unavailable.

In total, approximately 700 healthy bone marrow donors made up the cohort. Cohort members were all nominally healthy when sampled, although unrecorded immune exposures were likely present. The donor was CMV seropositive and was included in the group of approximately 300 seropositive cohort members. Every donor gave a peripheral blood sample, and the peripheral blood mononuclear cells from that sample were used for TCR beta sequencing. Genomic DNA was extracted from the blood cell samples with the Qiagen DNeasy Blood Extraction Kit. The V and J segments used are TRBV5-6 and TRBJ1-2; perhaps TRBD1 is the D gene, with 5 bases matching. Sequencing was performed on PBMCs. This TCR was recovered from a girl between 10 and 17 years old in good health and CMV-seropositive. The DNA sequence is TGTGCCAGCAGCCCGGGCGGGGACAACTATGGCTACACCTTC. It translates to CASSPGGDNYGYTF.